The subject of this entry is one T cell receptor (beta chain). The sample is drawn from a study of cytomegalovirus exposure and HLA in healthy donors. Overall study: In an earlier analysis, approximately 120 million unique TCR beta sequences were found from 150 million to 200 million T cells.

The V end lost 9 bases, the J end lost 3 bases, and 15 bases lay between the germline ends. Per germline, CDR1 LNHDA and CDR2 SQIVND (reference sequence). The length of the CDR3 is 14 residues. The PCR had 60 Vbeta and 13 Jbeta primers. Here immunoSEQ multiplex PCR was the method, and the copy in TCRdb shows in-frame clones only, minus some. This table holds approximately 190,000 clones, approximately 80% found once. The rearrangement uses TRBV19 and TRBJ1-3; possibly TRBD1 for D (5 bases). The sequenced material came from PBMCs. This sequence originates from a woman in her forties or fifties in good health and CMV-seropositive. The CDR3 DNA is TGTGCCAGCAACGGGGGGAAATATGGAAACACCATATATTTT. This encodes CASNGGKYGNTIYF. Looking up the rest from reference TRBV19 and TRBJ1-3 gives the full variable domain: DGGITQSPKYLFRKEGQNVTLSCEQNLNHDAMYWYRQDPGQGLRLIYYSQIVNDFQKGDIAEGYSVSREKKESFPLTVTSAQKNPTAFYLCASNGGKYGNTIYFGEGSWLTVV.